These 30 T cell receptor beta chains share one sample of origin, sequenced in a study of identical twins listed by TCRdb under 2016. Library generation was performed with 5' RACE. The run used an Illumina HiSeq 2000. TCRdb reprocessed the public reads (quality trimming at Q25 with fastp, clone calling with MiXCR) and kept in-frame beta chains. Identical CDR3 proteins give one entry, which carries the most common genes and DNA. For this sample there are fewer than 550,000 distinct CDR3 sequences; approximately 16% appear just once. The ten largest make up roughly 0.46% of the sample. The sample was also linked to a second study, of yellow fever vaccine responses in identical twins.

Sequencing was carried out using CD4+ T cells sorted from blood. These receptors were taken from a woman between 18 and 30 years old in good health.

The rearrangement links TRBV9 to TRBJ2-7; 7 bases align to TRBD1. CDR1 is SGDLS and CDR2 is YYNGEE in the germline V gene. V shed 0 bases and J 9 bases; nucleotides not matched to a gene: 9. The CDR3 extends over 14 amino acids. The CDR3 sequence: CASSVGDSSPGQYF. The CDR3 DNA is TGTGCCAGCAGCGTAGGGGACAGTTCCCCCGGGCAGTACTTC.

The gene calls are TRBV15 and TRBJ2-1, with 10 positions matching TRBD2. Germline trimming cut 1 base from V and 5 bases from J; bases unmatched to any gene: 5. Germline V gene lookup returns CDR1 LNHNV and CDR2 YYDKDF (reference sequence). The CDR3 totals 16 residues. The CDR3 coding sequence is TGTGCCACCAGCAGAGGTAGCGGGAGGCCAAACAATGAGCAGTTCTTC. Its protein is CATSRGSGRPNNEQFF.

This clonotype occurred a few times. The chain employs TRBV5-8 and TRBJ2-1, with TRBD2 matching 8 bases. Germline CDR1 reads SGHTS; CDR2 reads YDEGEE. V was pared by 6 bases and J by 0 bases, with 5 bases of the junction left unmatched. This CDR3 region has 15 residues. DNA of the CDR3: TGTGCCAGCACTAGAAGCGGGAGCTCCTACAATGAGCAGTTCTTC. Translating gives CASTRSGSSYNEQFF. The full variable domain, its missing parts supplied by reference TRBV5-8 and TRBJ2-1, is EAGVTQSPTHLIKTRGQQATLRCSPISGHTSVYWYQQALGLGLQFLLWYDEGEERNRGNFPPRFSGRQFPNYSSELNVNALELEDSALYLCASTRSGSSYNEQFFGPGTRLTVL.

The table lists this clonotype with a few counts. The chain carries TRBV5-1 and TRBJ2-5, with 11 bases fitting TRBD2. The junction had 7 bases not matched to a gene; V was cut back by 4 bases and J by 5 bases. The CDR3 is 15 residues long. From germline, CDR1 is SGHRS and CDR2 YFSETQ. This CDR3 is CASSHSGGAMETQYF. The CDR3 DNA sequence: TGCGCCAGCAGCCATAGCGGGGGGGCCATGGAGACCCAGTACTTC.

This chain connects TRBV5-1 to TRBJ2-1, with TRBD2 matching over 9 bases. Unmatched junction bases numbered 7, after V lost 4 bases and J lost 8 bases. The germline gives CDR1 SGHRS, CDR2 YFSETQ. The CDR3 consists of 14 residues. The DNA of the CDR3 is TGCGCCAGCAGCCCGAGACTAGCGGCAGATGAGCAGTTCTTC. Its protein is CASSPRLAADEQFF. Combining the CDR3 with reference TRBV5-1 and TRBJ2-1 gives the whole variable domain KAGVTQTPRYLIKTRGQQVTLSCSPISGHRSVSWYQQTPGQGLQFLFEYFSETQRNKGNFPGRFSGRQFSNSRSEMNVSTLELGDSALYLCASSPRLAADEQFFGPGTRLTVL.

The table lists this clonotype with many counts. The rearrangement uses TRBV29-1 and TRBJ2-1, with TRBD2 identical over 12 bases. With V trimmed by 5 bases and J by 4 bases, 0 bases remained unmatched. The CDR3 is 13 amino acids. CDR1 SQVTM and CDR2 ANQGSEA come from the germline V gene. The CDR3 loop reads CSVLAGGYNEQFF. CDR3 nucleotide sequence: TGCAGCGTTCTAGCGGGAGGGTACAATGAGCAGTTCTTC.

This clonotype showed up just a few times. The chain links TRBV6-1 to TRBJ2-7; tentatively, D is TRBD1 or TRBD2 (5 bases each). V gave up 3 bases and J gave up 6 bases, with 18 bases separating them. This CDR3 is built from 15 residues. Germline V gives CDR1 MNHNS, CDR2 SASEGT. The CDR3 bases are TGTGCCAGCAGTGACACCACGGGACCCTCGGTCGAGCAGTACTTC. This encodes CASSDTTGPSVEQYF.

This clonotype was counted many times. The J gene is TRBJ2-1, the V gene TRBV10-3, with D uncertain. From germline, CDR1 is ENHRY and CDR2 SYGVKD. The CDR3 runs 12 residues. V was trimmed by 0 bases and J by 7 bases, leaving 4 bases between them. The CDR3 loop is CAISESGNEQFF. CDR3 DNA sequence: TGTGCCATCAGTGAGTCGGGGAATGAGCAGTTCTTC.

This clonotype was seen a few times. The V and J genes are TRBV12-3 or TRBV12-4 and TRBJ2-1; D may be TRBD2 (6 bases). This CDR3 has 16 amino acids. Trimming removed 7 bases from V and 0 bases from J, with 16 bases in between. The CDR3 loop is CASTRKRVSSYNEQFF. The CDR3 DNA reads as TGTGCCAGCACCCGGAAGCGGGTGAGCTCCTACAATGAGCAGTTCTTC.

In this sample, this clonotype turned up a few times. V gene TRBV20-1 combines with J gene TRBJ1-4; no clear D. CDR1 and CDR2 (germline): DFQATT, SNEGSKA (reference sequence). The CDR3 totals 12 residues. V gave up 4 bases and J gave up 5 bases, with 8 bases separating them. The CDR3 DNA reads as TGCAGTGCTACAGGATCGAATGAAAAACTGTTTTTT. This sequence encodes CSATGSNEKLFF.

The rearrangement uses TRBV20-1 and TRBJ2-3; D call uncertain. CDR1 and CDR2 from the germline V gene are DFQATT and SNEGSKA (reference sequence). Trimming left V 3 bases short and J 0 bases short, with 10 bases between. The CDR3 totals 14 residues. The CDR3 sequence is CSARAFPSTDTQYF. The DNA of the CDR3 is TGCAGTGCTAGGGCCTTCCCGAGCACAGATACGCAGTATTTT.

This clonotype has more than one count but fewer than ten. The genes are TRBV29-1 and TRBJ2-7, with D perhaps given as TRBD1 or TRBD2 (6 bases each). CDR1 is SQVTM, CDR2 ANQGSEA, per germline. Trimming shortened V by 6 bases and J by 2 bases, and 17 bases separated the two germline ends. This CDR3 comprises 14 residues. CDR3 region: CSVAGGGPPYEQYF. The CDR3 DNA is TGCAGCGTAGCTGGTGGGGGGCCTCCCTACGAGCAGTACTTC.

The CDR3 protein is CSVQRGTEAFF. The CDR3 coding sequence is TGCAGCGTTCAGAGAGGCACTGAAGCTTTCTTT. V gene TRBV29-1 combines with J gene TRBJ1-1; D not resolved. V lost 5 bases to trimming and J lost 4 bases, with 8 bases between them. The CDR3 runs 11 residues. Germline values: CDR1 SQVTM, CDR2 ANQGSEA.

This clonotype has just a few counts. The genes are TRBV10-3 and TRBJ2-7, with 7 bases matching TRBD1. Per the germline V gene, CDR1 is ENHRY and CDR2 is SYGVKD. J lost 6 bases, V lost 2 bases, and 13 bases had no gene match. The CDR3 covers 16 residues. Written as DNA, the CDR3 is TGTGCCATCAGTGAGGCTAATAGAGGGGGCGCGTCCGAGCAGTACGTC. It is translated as CAISEANRGGASEQYV.

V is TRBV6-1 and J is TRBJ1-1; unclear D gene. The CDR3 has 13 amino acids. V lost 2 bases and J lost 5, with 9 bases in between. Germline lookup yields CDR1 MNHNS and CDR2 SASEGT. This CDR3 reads CASSEPGLTEAFF. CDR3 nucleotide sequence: TGTGCCAGCAGTGAACCGGGCCTAACTGAAGCTTTCTTT.

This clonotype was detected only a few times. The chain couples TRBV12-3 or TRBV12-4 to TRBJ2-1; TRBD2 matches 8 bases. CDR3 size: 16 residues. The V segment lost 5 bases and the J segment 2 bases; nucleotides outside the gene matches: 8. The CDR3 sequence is CASSALTSETYNEQFF. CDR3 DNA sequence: TGTGCCAGCAGTGCACTGACTAGCGAAACCTACAATGAGCAGTTCTTC.

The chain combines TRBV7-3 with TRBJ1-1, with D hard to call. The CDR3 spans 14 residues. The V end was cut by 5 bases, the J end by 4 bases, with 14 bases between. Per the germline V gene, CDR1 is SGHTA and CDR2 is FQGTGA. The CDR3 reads CASSARRLFTEAFF. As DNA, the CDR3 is TGTGCCAGCAGCGCCAGGCGCCTCTTCACTGAAGCTTTCTTT. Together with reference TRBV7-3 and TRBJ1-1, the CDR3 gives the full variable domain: GAGVSQTPSNKVTEKGKYVELRCDPISGHTALYWYRQSLGQGPEFLIYFQGTGAADDSGLPNDRFFAVRPEGSVSTLKIQRTERGDSAVYLCASSARRLFTEAFFGQGTRLTVV.

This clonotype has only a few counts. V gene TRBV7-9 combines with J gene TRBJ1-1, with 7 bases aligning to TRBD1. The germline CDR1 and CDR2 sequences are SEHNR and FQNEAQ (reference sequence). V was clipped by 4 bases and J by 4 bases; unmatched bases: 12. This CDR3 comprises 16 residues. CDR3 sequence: CASSSRGQAGRTEAFF. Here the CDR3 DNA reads TGTGCCAGCAGCTCCCGCGGACAGGCGGGTCGCACTGAAGCTTTCTTT.

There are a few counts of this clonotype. The CDR3 coding sequence is TGTGCCAGCAGACAACTAGCCTCAGACACAGATACGCAGTATTTT. It codes for CASRQLASDTDTQYF. The V gene is TRBV6-1, the J gene TRBJ2-3; tentative D call: TRBD2 (6 bases). The CDR3 has 15 residues. The germline gives CDR1 MNHNS, CDR2 SASEGT. Trimming took 6 bases from V and 2 from J, leaving 15 bases between them.

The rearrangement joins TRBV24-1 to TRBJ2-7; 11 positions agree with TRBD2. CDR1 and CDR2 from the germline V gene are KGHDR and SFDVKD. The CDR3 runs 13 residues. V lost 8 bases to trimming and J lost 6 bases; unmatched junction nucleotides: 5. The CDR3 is CATNTSGSFEQYF. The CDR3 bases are TGTGCCACCAACACTAGCGGGAGTTTCGAGCAGTACTTC.

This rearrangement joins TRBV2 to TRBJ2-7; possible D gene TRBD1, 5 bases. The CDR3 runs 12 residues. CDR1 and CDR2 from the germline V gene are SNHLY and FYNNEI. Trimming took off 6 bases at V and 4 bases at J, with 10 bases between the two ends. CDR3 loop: CASRDNNYEQYF. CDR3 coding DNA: TGTGCCAGCAGGGACAACAATTACGAGCAGTACTTC.

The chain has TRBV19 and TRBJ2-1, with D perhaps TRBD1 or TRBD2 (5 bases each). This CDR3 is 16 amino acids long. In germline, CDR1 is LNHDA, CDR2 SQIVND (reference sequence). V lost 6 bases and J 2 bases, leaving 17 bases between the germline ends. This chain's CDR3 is CASRQVGGITYNEQFF. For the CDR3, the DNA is TGTGCCAGTAGGCAAGTTGGGGGAATCACCTACAATGAGCAGTTCTTC.

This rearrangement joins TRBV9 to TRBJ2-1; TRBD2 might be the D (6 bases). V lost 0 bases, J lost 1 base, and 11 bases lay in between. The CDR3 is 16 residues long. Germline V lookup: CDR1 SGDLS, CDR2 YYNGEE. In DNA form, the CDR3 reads TGTGCCAGCAGCGTAGGGGACTTTTCTTCCTACAATGAGCAGTTCTTC. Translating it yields CASSVGDFSSYNEQFF.

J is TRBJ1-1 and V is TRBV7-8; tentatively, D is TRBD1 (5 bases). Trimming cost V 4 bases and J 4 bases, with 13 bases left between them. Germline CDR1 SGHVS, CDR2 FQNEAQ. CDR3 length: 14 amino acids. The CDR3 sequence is CASSSETGGTEAFF. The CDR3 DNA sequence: TGTGCCAGCAGCTCCGAAACGGGGGGCACTGAAGCTTTCTTT. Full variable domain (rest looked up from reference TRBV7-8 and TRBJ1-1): GAGVSQSPRYKVAKRGQDVALRCDPISGHVSLFWYQQALGQGPEFLTYFQNEAQLDKSGLPSDRFFAERPEGSVSTLKIQRTQQEDSAVYLCASSSETGGTEAFFGQGTRLTVV.

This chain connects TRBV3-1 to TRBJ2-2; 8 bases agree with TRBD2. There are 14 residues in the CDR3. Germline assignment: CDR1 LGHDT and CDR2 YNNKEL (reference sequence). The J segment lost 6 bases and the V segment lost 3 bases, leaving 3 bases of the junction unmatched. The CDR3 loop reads CASSHGGASGELFF. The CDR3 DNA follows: TGTGCCAGCAGCCACGGGGGGGCCTCCGGGGAGCTGTTTTTT.

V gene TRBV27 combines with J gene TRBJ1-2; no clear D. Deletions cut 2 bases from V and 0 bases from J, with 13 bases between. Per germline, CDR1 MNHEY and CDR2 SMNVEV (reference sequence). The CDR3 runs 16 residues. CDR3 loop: CASSLTVGSPNYGYTF. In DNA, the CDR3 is TGTGCCAGCAGTTTAACGGTGGGGTCCCCTAACTATGGCTACACCTTC.

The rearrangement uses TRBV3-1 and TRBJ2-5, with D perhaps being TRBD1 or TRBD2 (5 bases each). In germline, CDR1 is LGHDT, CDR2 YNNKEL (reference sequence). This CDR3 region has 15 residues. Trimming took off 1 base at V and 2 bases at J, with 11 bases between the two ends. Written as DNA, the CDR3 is TGTGCCAGCAGCCAAGGTTCCGGGACGCAAGAGACCCAGTACTTC. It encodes CASSQGSGTQETQYF.

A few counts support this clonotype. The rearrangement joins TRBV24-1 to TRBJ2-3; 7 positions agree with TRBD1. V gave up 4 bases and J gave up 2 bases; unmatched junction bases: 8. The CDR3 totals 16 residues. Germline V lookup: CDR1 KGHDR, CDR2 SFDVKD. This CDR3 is CATSERTGVDTDTQYF. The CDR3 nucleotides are TGTGCCACCAGTGAGCGGACAGGCGTAGACACAGATACGCAGTATTTT.

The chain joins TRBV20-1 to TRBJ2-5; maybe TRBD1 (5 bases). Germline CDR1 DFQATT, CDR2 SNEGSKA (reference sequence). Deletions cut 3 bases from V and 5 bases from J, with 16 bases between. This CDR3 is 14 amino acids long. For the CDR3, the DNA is TGCAGTGCTAGGTTCAGGGATACCCGGGAGACCCAGTACTTC. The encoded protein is CSARFRDTRETQYF.

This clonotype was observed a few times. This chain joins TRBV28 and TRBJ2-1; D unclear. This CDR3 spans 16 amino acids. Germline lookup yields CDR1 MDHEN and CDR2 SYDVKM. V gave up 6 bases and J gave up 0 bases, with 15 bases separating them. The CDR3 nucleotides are TGTGCCAGCAGCCCAACTCCCGGGTACTCCTACAATGAGCAGTTCTTC. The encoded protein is CASSPTPGYSYNEQFF.